This T cell receptor (beta chain) was captured in a study of technical replicates of blood from a few donors. The CDR3 runs to 13 residues. Trimming took off 7 bases at V and 5 bases at J, with 18 bases between the two ends. Germline V lookup: CDR1 SQVTM, CDR2 ANQGSEA. Measured with immunoSEQ multiplex PCR; TCRdb has only the in-frame clones, and not every one. The sample gives about 56,000 clones, roughly 96% of which show up once; 2.5% to 4% is in the top ten. The receptor's source is a human donor in good health. Some clones in this sample may be carry-over from other donors' samples. The sequenced material came from PBMCs. The V call is TRBV29-1, the J call TRBJ2-7; a possible D gene is TRBD2 (5 bases). The DNA of the CDR3 is TGCAGCGGCAGAGGGCAGCGCAGCAACGAGCAGTACTTC. It yields the protein CSGRGQRSNEQYF.